Sequencing of this TCR beta chain was carried out in a study of T cells after yellow fever vaccination. At the level of the study: SMART-Seq v4 Ultra Low Input handled preparation of low-cell-number fractions.

A universal primer site and UMIs were added as TCR cDNA was made by 5'RACE template switching. TCRdb itself ran the 5' RACE reads through MiXCR, one entry per CDR3 protein. The profile shows 150,000 to 200,000 distinct CDR3 sequences, 5.5% to 7.5% of them singletons. This clonotype was counted ten times or more. What it binds is not known. The CDR3 is made up of 16 amino acids. V lost 4 bases and J lost 0; bases outside the gene matches: 5. Germline loops: CDR1 MGHRA, CDR2 YSYEKL. Whole-study results and caveats: Subsequent booster samples again held most clones from primary vaccination (96% CD4, approximately 86% CD8). CD4 and CD8 compartments shared a small share of clonotypes.

The clonotype originates from a man between 18 and 35 years old who received the YFV17D yellow fever vaccine. The rearrangement joins TRBV4-1 to TRBJ2-3, with 9 bases that match TRBD2. The specimen comprised CD4+ T cells sorted from PBMCs, sampled on the day of the first yellow fever vaccination. The DNA of the CDR3 is TGCGCCAGCAGCCGCAGCGGGGGGCCGAGCACAGATACGCAGTATTTT. It specifies CASSRSGGPSTDTQYF.